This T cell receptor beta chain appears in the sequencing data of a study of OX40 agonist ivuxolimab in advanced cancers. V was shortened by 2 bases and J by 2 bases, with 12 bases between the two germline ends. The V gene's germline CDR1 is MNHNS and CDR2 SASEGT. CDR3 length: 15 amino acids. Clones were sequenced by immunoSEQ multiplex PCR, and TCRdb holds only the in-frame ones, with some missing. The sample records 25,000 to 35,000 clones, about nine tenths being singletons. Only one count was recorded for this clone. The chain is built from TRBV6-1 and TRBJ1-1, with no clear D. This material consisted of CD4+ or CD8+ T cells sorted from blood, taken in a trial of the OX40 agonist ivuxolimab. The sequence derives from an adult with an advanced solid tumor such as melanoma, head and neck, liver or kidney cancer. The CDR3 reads CASSELVVSNTEAFF. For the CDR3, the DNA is TGTGCCAGCAGTGAATTGGTTGTCAGCAACACTGAAGCTTTCTTT.